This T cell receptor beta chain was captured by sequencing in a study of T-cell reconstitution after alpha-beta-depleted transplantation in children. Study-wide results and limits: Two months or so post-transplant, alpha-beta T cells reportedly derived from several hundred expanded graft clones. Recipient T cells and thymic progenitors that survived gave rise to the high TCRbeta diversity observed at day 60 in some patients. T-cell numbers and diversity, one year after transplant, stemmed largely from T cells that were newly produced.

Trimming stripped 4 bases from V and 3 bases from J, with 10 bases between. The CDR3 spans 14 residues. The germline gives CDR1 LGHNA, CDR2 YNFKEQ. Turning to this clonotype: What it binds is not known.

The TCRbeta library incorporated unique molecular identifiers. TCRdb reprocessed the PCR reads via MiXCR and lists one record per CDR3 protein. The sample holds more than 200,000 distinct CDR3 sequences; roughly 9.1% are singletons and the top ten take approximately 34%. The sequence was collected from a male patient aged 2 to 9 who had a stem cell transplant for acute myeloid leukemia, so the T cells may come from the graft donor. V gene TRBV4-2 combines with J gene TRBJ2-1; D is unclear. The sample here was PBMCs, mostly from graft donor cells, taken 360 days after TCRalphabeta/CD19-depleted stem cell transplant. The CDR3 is CASSPDGYYNEQFF. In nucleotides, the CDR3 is TGTGCCAGCAGCCCCGATGGATACTACAATGAGCAGTTCTTC.